Shown below are 28 T cell receptor beta chains from a single sample sequenced in a study of blood T cell repertoires in COVID-19. Here immunoSEQ multiplex PCR was the method, and the copy in TCRdb shows in-frame clones only, minus some. The table has about 47,000 clones, just under 70% seen once; the top ten hold around 6.5%. Sample: peripheral blood. Receptors were obtained from an elderly man with acute or convalescent COVID-19.

This clone was counted a few times. The J gene is TRBJ1-4, the V gene TRBV2, with 9 bases identical to TRBD1. Germline loops: CDR1 SNHLY, CDR2 FYNNEI. The V gene end was trimmed by 8 bases and the J gene end by 3 bases; junction bases not matched to a gene: 4. The CDR3 totals 14 residues. CDR3 residues: CASSRTGANEKLFF. CDR3 sequence (DNA): TGTGCCAGCTCACGGACAGGGGCTAATGAAAAACTGTTTTTT.

The V gene is TRBV6-6, the J gene TRBJ1-3, with D perhaps TRBD1 (5 bases). V was pared by 1 base and J by 4 bases, with 11 bases between. The CDR3 extends over 15 amino acids. CDR1 is MNHNY, CDR2 SVGAGI, per germline (reference sequence). In DNA, the CDR3 is TGTGCCAGCAGTTACTTTGGGGCCAGGGGAAACACCATATATTTT. It is translated as CASSYFGARGNTIYF.

This clone is a singleton in its sample. The chain uses TRBV5-1 and TRBJ2-5, with 7 bases identical to TRBD1. J gave up 2 bases and V 2 bases, and 6 bases lay outside the gene matches. Germline values: CDR1 SGHRS, CDR2 YFSETQ. The CDR3 spans 15 residues. The CDR3 loop is CASSFNTGEQETQYF. In DNA, the CDR3 is TGCGCCAGCAGCTTCAACACAGGGGAACAAGAGACCCAGTACTTC.

The rearrangement joins TRBV11-3 to TRBJ2-7, with 7 bases matching TRBD1. Germline trimming cut 3 bases from V and 2 bases from J; bases unmatched to any gene: 4. Germline CDR1 and CDR2: SGHNT and YENEEA. This CDR3 is 14 amino acids long. The CDR3 region is CASSLGTAAYEQYF. The CDR3 DNA reads TGTGCCAGCAGCTTGGGGACAGCCGCCTACGAGCAGTACTTC.

The J gene is TRBJ2-1, the V gene TRBV24-1; TRBD2 agrees at 8 bases. V trimming: 3 bases; J trimming: 0 bases; junction bases outside the gene matches: 3. CDR3 size: 16 residues. Germline V gene sequence: CDR1 KGHDR, CDR2 SFDVKD. The CDR3 spells CATSDRSGSSYNEQFF. CDR3 DNA sequence: TGTGCCACCAGTGATCGGAGCGGGAGCTCCTACAATGAGCAGTTCTTC.

V usage is TRBV7-9 and J usage is TRBJ1-2, with 12 nucleotides matching TRBD1. This CDR3 spans 16 amino acids. Germline CDR1 is SEHNR and CDR2 is FQNEAQ (reference sequence). The V and J ends lost 1 base and 7 bases, in that order; junction bases with no gene match: 7. CDR3 in DNA: TGTGCCAGCAGCTTAGTACGGGACAGGGGGCTGGTTGGCTACACCTTC. It codes for CASSLVRDRGLVGYTF.

The chain combines TRBV27 with TRBJ1-5, with D perhaps TRBD1 (6 bases). CDR3 size: 14 residues. Germline V CDR1 and CDR2: MNHEY, SMNVEV (reference sequence). V lost 4 bases and J lost 5, with 12 bases in between. For the CDR3, the DNA is TGTGCCAGCAGTTCGGGGAGGGGGGATCAGCCCCAGCATTTT. Translating it yields CASSSGRGDQPQHF.

As regards this clone: Other DNA sequences in the same sample also yield this CDR3. The chain joins TRBV5-5 to TRBJ2-1; 12 bases agree with TRBD2. This CDR3 comprises 15 residues. Per germline, CDR1 SGHKS and CDR2 YYEKEE (reference sequence). With V trimmed by 1 base and J by 5 bases, 1 base remained unmatched. The DNA of the CDR3 is TGTGCCAGCAGCTTGCTAGCGGGGGGGGACAATGAGCAGTTCTTC. It codes for CASSLLAGGDNEQFF.

The DNA of the CDR3 is TGTGCCAGCAGCTTAGGGGGGGGCTCTGGGGCCAACGTCCTGACTTTC. It yields the protein CASSLGGGSGANVLTF. The chain joins TRBV11-2 to TRBJ2-6, with 7 bases aligning to TRBD2. The CDR3 is made up of 16 amino acids. Germline loops: CDR1 SGHAT, CDR2 FQNNGV. The trim removed 1 base at V and 0 bases at J, leaving 0 bases unmatched.

This clone showed up just a few times. The V call is TRBV2, the J call TRBJ1-3; tentative D call: TRBD1 (6 bases). Germline CDR1 reads SNHLY; CDR2 reads FYNNEI. CDR3 length: 13 residues. V dropped 5 bases and J dropped 7 bases, with 12 bases sitting between them. The CDR3 DNA reads as TGTGCCAGCAGTCGGGACAATGGGAACACCATATATTTT. Translating gives CASSRDNGNTIYF.

The chain couples TRBV27 to TRBJ1-4; D is unresolved. There are 17 residues in the CDR3. Trimming stripped 2 bases from V and 2 bases from J, with 15 bases between. Germline V gene sequence: CDR1 MNHEY, CDR2 SMNVEV (reference sequence). The CDR3 sequence: CASSLVGQLGTNEKLFF. The CDR3 region has the DNA TGTGCCAGCAGTTTAGTGGGCCAACTCGGTACTAATGAAAAACTGTTTTTT.

The chain uses TRBV12-3 or TRBV12-4 and TRBJ2-1; no clear D gene. The CDR3 has 13 amino acids. Deletions cut 1 base from V and 10 bases from J, with 11 bases between. This chain's CDR3 is CASSLGQDLEQFF. CDR3 DNA: TGTGCCAGCAGTTTAGGGCAGGATCTGGAGCAGTTCTTC.

The chain joins TRBV7-9 to TRBJ1-2; possible D gene TRBD1, 6 bases. The CDR3 length is 15 residues. The germline CDR1 and CDR2 sequences are SEHNR and FQNEAQ (reference sequence). Deletions cut 5 bases from V and 2 bases from J, with 15 bases between. As DNA, the CDR3 is TGTGCCAGCAGCCGGGTTTCGACAGGAAACTATGGCTACACCTTC. It translates to CASSRVSTGNYGYTF.

The CDR3 region is CATSRDTVNYEQYF. The CDR3, as DNA: TGTGCCACCAGCAGAGATACAGTAAACTACGAGCAGTACTTC. J is TRBJ2-7 and V is TRBV15; D gene ambiguous. V lost 0 bases to trimming and J lost 3 bases, with 9 bases between them. Germline V lookup: CDR1 LNHNV, CDR2 YYDKDF (reference sequence). The CDR3 has 14 amino acids. The variable domain in full, completed from reference TRBV15 and TRBJ2-7, reads DAMVIQNPRYQVTQFGKPVTLSCSQTLNHNVMYWYQQKSSQAPKLLFHYYDKDFNNEADTPDNFQSRRPNTSFCFLDIRSPGLGDTAMYLCATSRDTVNYEQYFGPGTRLTVT.

The chain combines TRBV2 with TRBJ2-4, with D possibly being TRBD1 (6 bases). The CDR3 runs to 15 residues. V was pared by 1 base and J by 8 bases, with 15 bases between. Germline CDR1 reads SNHLY; CDR2 reads FYNNEI. DNA for the CDR3: TGTGCCAGCAGTGAAGGGGGCAGGGGAACCGACATTCAGTACTTC. Residues: CASSEGGRGTDIQYF.

The chain joins TRBV6-5 to TRBJ1-1, with a tentative D call TRBD1 (6 bases). V lost 2 bases to trimming and J lost 2 bases, with 12 bases between them. The CDR3 totals 15 residues. Germline V lookup: CDR1 MNHEY, CDR2 SVGAGI. CDR3 DNA: TGTGCCAGCAGTTACGACGGGACAACCAACACTGAAGCTTTCTTT. It translates to CASSYDGTTNTEAFF.

This chain connects TRBV27 to TRBJ2-7, with 9 positions matching TRBD2. Germline CDR1 and CDR2: MNHEY and SMNVEV (reference sequence). J was trimmed by 1 base and V by 6 bases; bases with no gene match: 4. This CDR3 comprises 14 residues. Here the CDR3 reads CASSRSGSSYEQYF. The CDR3 DNA is TGTGCCAGCAGCCGTAGCGGGAGTTCCTACGAGCAGTACTTC.

This clone has a count of ten or more. The chain employs TRBV6-5 and TRBJ2-7, with D possibly being TRBD2 (5 bases). The CDR3 covers 13 residues. CDR1 MNHEY and CDR2 SVGAGI come from the germline V gene. The V gene lost 6 bases and the J gene lost 6 bases, with 15 bases spanning the gap. CDR3 sequence: CASSRGQWGEQYF. Written as DNA, the CDR3 is TGTGCCAGCAGCCGCGGGCAGTGGGGCGAGCAGTACTTC.

This chain links TRBV5-4 with TRBJ1-6; 9 nucleotides match TRBD1. Germline V gene data show CDR1 as SGHNT and CDR2 as YYREEE (reference sequence). The CDR3 extends over 16 amino acids. Trimming cost V 4 bases and J 4 bases; bases outside gene matches: 6. CDR3 in amino acids: CASSPGQGPYNSPLHF. CDR3 DNA: TGTGCCAGCAGCCCAGGACAGGGGCCATATAATTCACCCCTCCACTTT.

In DNA form, the CDR3 reads TGTGCCATCAGTGAGTCGACTCGACAGGGTACCTATAATTCACCCCTCCACTTT. It yields the protein CAISESTRQGTYNSPLHF. This chain connects TRBV10-3 to TRBJ1-6; 7 bases map to TRBD1. CDR3 length equals 18 residues. The J segment lost 2 bases and the V segment lost 0 bases, leaving 7 bases of the junction unmatched. The V gene's germline CDR1 is ENHRY and CDR2 SYGVKD.

The chain has TRBV25-1 and TRBJ2-2; 10 bases fit TRBD2. The J segment lost 8 bases and the V segment lost 4 bases, leaving 7 bases of the junction unmatched. The germline gives CDR1 MGHDK, CDR2 SYGVNS. This CDR3 has 15 residues. CDR3 coding DNA: TGTGCCAGCAGTGTAAGGACTAGCGGAAGGGGGGAGCTGTTTTTT. Translating it yields CASSVRTSGRGELFF.

The chain couples TRBV5-4 to TRBJ1-2, with 7 bases matching TRBD1. V shed 4 bases and J 2 bases; nucleotides not matched to a gene: 14. In germline, CDR1 is SGHNT, CDR2 YYREEE (reference sequence). CDR3 size: 17 residues. Written as DNA, the CDR3 is TGTGCCAGCAGCCCGACAGGGCCTGGGGCCCTAAACTATGGCTACACCTTC. This gives the protein CASSPTGPGALNYGYTF.

The chain uses TRBV30 and TRBJ1-6; 7 bases align to TRBD1. The J segment lost 7 bases and the V segment lost 4 bases, leaving 10 bases of the junction unmatched. CDR3 length: 15 residues. Looked up from germline, CDR1 is GTSNPN and CDR2 is SVGIG (reference sequence). This CDR3 is CAWNTKQGTNSPLHF. DNA for the CDR3: TGTGCCTGGAACACAAAACAGGGGACAAATTCACCCCTCCACTTT. Variable domain in full (rest from reference TRBV30 and TRBJ1-6): SQTIHQWPATLVQPVGSPLSLECTVEGTSNPNLYWYRQAAGRGLQLLFYSVGIGQISSEVPQNLSASRPQDRQFILSSKKLLLSDSGFYLCAWNTKQGTNSPLHFGNGTRLTVT.

This clone was seen a handful of times. The V and J genes are TRBV12-5 and TRBJ2-7; weak D call: TRBD1 (5 bases). Per germline, CDR1 LGHNT and CDR2 FRNRAP. This CDR3 contains 13 residues. The V end was cut by 1 base, the J end by 7 bases, with 11 bases between. Written as DNA, the CDR3 is TGTGCTAGTGGTTTGGATACAGGTGGAGAGCAGTACTTC. This encodes CASGLDTGGEQYF.

On this clone itself: The junction and the germline gene differ at one end; a read error may be behind it. The V call is TRBV5-3, the J call TRBJ2-7; D is possibly TRBD2 (6 bases). TRBV5-3 is an ORF, and what it does is uncertain. This CDR3 has 10 residues. CDR3 DNA sequence: TGTGCCAGAAGATCCGGGGGAGCCCACTTC. This gives the protein CARRSGGAHF.

This sequence joins TRBV6-5 and TRBJ1-1, with 7 bases identical to TRBD1. The CDR3 has 14 amino acids. Germline CDR1 reads MNHEY; CDR2 reads SVGAGI. J was trimmed by 6 bases and V by 4 bases; bases with no gene match: 8. CDR3 region: CASSSGTGDSEAFF. The CDR3 DNA is TGTGCCAGCAGTTCAGGTACAGGGGACTCTGAAGCTTTCTTT.

This chain uses TRBV6-5 with TRBJ1-6; D not resolved. This CDR3 is 14 amino acids long. The V gene lost 6 bases and the J gene lost 10 bases, with 16 bases spanning the gap. The V gene's germline CDR1 is MNHEY and CDR2 SVGAGI. This CDR3 is CASSRSGPGSPLHF. In DNA, the CDR3 is TGTGCCAGCAGCCGTTCGGGTCCTGGCTCACCCCTCCACTTT.

The gene calls are TRBV18 and TRBJ2-7; possible D gene TRBD1, 6 bases. Germline V CDR1 and CDR2: KGHSH, LQKENI. V was shortened by 6 bases and J by 2 bases, with 17 bases between the two germline ends. This CDR3 region has 15 residues. The CDR3 bases are TGTGCCAGCTCTCTACAGGGACCCCCGGCCTACGAGCAGTACTTC. This sequence encodes CASSLQGPPAYEQYF.